These 13 T cell receptor beta chains were sequenced from one sample in a study of T-cell reconstitution after alpha-beta-depleted transplantation in children. Researchers prepared the TCRbeta library using unique molecular identifiers, the study reports. TCRdb redid the calling of the PCR reads with MiXCR, one entry per CDR3 protein. The sample holds approximately 130,000 distinct CDR3 sequences; 9.7% are singletons and the top ten take about 25%. The sequencing used PBMCs, mostly from graft donor cells, collected 180 days after TCRalphabeta/CD19-depleted stem cell transplant. These receptors all stem from a girl less than two years old who had a stem cell transplant for combined immunodeficiency, so the T cells may come from the graft donor.

This clonotype was recorded a few times. The chain combines TRBV20-1 with TRBJ2-7, with a tentative D call TRBD2 (6 bases). This CDR3 has 14 amino acids. V lost 5 bases and J lost 4, with 18 bases in between. Germline values: CDR1 DFQATT, CDR2 SNEGSKA (reference sequence). CDR3 region: CSAVGTPERYEQYF. The CDR3 DNA reads TGCAGTGCTGTCGGGACTCCTGAGCGATACGAGCAGTACTTC.

This clonotype turned up a few times. V is TRBV2 and J is TRBJ1-6; D gene ambiguous. The germline V gene encodes CDR1 SNHLY and CDR2 FYNNEI. V gave up 9 bases and J gave up 10 bases, with 19 bases separating them. There are 14 residues in the CDR3. The CDR3 sequence is CASFTQVRGSPLHF. In nucleotides, the CDR3 is TGTGCCAGTTTCACTCAGGTCCGCGGATCACCCCTCCACTTT.

In this sample, this clonotype turned up a few times. This chain links TRBV20-1 with TRBJ2-2; D is possibly TRBD2 (5 bases). The length of the CDR3 is 12 residues. Germline CDR1 and CDR2: DFQATT and SNEGSKA (reference sequence). The V end was cut by 8 bases, the J end by 6 bases, with 13 bases between. This CDR3 reads CSHSRRAGELFF. CDR3 nucleotides: TGCAGTCATTCTAGGCGGGCCGGGGAGCTGTTTTTT.

This clonotype has only a few counts. The chain combines TRBV12-3 or TRBV12-4 with TRBJ2-1; D unclear. V dropped 7 bases and J dropped 2 bases, with 15 bases sitting between them. This CDR3 has 15 amino acids. CDR3 nucleotide sequence: TGTGCCAGCACCCCTGGCCTACCCCCCTACAATGAGCAGTTCTTC. This gives the protein CASTPGLPPYNEQFF.

The table lists this clonotype with many counts. The chain has TRBV18 and TRBJ2-5; D ambiguous. The CDR3 contains 12 residues. Germline V gene sequence: CDR1 KGHSH, CDR2 LQKENI. V dropped 2 bases and J dropped 2 bases, with 3 bases sitting between them. CDR3 residues: CASSPKQETQYF. CDR3 sequence (DNA): TGTGCCAGCTCACCAAAGCAAGAGACCCAGTACTTC.

This sequence joins TRBV12-3 or TRBV12-4 and TRBJ2-7; D unclear. CDR3 size: 12 residues. Between the trimmed V and J ends, which lost 4 bases and 6 bases, there was a span of 10 bases. Here the CDR3 reads CASSWTSVEQYF. In DNA, the CDR3 is TGTGCCAGCAGTTGGACGTCAGTCGAGCAGTACTTC.

V usage is TRBV6-1 and J usage is TRBJ1-2; no clear D. This CDR3 is 13 amino acids long. V shed 1 base and J shed 5 bases, with 8 bases lying between them. Germline V gene sequence: CDR1 MNHNS, CDR2 SASEGT. CDR3 DNA sequence: TGTGCCAGCAGTGAAGGGCCAGGATATGGCTACACCTTC. It is translated as CASSEGPGYGYTF.

There are a few counts of this clonotype. The rearrangement links TRBV29-1 to TRBJ2-7; D gene ambiguous. This CDR3 region has 11 residues. CDR1 and CDR2 from the germline V gene are SQVTM and ANQGSEA. V was trimmed by 2 bases and J by 3 bases, leaving 5 bases between them. The CDR3 here is CSVERNYEQYF. The CDR3 region has the DNA TGCAGCGTTGAACGGAACTACGAGCAGTACTTC.

This clonotype was seen many times. The gene calls are TRBV4-2 and TRBJ1-5; the D is unclear. CDR1 is LGHNA, CDR2 YNFKEQ, per germline. CDR3 size: 12 residues. V shed 3 bases and J shed 9 bases, with 9 bases lying between them. The CDR3 reads CASSHDIGPQHF. For the CDR3, the DNA is TGTGCCAGCAGCCATGACATCGGGCCCCAGCATTTT.

V and J are TRBV12-3 or TRBV12-4 and TRBJ2-5; 8 bases line up with TRBD1. CDR3 size: 12 residues. Trimming removed 6 bases from V and 5 bases from J; junction bases left unmatched: 2. The CDR3 spells CASRDRVETQYF. For the CDR3, the DNA is TGTGCCAGCAGGGACAGGGTCGAGACCCAGTACTTC.

The table lists this clonotype with a few counts. The chain recombines TRBV12-3 or TRBV12-4 with TRBJ2-5; 10 bases agree with TRBD1. There are 17 residues in the CDR3. V shed 4 bases, J shed 9 bases, and the junction held 17 bases outside the gene matches. The CDR3 DNA sequence: TGTGCCAGCAGTTCTCCGCCGGGACAGGGGCCGTTCGCGGCCCAGTACTTC. This sequence encodes CASSSPPGQGPFAAQYF.

In its sample, this clonotype was seen a few times. The V and J genes are TRBV12-3 or TRBV12-4 and TRBJ1-3; maybe TRBD1 (5 bases). CDR3 length: 15 amino acids. V gave up 8 bases and J gave up 1 base, with 15 bases separating them. As DNA, the CDR3 is TGTGCCAGCTCCTTTGGGGCGGATTCTGGAAACACCATATATTTT. It specifies CASSFGADSGNTIYF.

This clonotype was counted between two and nine times. This chain connects TRBV7-3 to TRBJ2-4, with D tentatively TRBD2 (7 bases). The CDR3 spans 14 residues. Germline CDR1 reads SGHTA; CDR2 reads FQGTGA. V was trimmed by 4 bases and J by 8 bases, leaving 15 bases between them. CDR3 sequence reads: CASSSLGGGDIQYF. CDR3 nucleotides: TGTGCCAGCAGCTCCCTGGGAGGGGGGGACATTCAGTACTTC. The full variable domain, rest sourced from reference TRBV7-3 and TRBJ2-4, is GAGVSQTPSNKVTEKGKYVELRCDPISGHTALYWYRQSLGQGPEFLIYFQGTGAADDSGLPNDRFFAVRPEGSVSTLKIQRTERGDSAVYLCASSSLGGGDIQYFGAGTRLSVL.